The next 5 T cell receptor beta chains were all read from a single sample in a study of T-cell reconstitution after alpha-beta-depleted transplantation in children. Unique molecular identifiers were incorporated during preparation of the TCRbeta library. From the PCR reads, TCRdb called clonotypes with MiXCR, one entry per CDR3 protein. The table lists a few hundred thousand distinct CDR3 sequences, about 16% of them singletons. The material was PBMCs, mostly from graft donor cells, obtained 360 days after TCRalphabeta/CD19-depleted stem cell transplant. The source is a boy less than two years old who had a stem cell transplant for Wiskott-Aldrich syndrome, so the T cells may come from the graft donor.

This chain connects TRBV20-1 to TRBJ1-1, with 10 bases fitting TRBD1. Trimming took 1 base from V and 4 from J; bases not matched to a gene: 9. Germline V gives CDR1 DFQATT, CDR2 SNEGSKA (reference sequence). The CDR3 has 16 amino acids. CDR3 sequence (DNA): TGCAGTGCTAGAGTAGACAGGGGGCGGTTTGGCACTGAAGCTTTCTTT. Translated: CSARVDRGRFGTEAFF.

The J gene is TRBJ2-7, the V gene TRBV7-9; 8 bases are shared with TRBD1. The germline V gene has CDR1 SEHNR and CDR2 FQNEAQ (reference sequence). V lost 5 bases and J lost 2; bases outside the gene matches: 8. The CDR3 is 15 amino acids. CDR3 bases: TGTGCCAGCAGCCCGAGGGACAGGCCTCCCTACGAGCAGTACTTC. Translating gives CASSPRDRPPYEQYF.

The chain carries TRBV6-2 or TRBV6-3 and TRBJ2-7; 8 bases align to TRBD1. From germline, CDR1 is MNHEY and CDR2 SVGEGT. V was pared by 4 bases and J by 5 bases, with 7 bases of the junction left unmatched. There are 14 residues in the CDR3. The CDR3 DNA reads as TGTGCCAGCAGTTTCCGCAGGGGGCTGGACGAGCAGTACTTC. Protein product: CASSFRRGLDEQYF.

The V gene is TRBV2, the J gene TRBJ2-7; no firm D call. CDR3 length equals 12 residues. V was shortened by 0 bases and J by 5 bases, with 5 bases between the two germline ends. Germline CDR1 and CDR2: SNHLY and FYNNEI. In nucleotides, the CDR3 is TGTGCCAGCAGTGAAGCTGGCCACGAGCAGTACTTC. Its translation is CASSEAGHEQYF.

The V gene is TRBV5-1, the J gene TRBJ2-3; D is ambiguous. With 0 bases removed from V and 6 bases from J, the gap between germline ends came to 14 bases. CDR3 length: 15 residues. Germline V gene sequence: CDR1 SGHRS, CDR2 YFSETQ. In DNA, the CDR3 is TGCGCCAGCAGCTTGGCCTCGGTAGTGACCGATACGCAGTATTTT. It encodes CASSLASVVTDTQYF. The full variable domain, rest sourced from reference TRBV5-1 and TRBJ2-3, is KAGVTQTPRYLIKTRGQQVTLSCSPISGHRSVSWYQQTPGQGLQFLFEYFSETQRNKGNFPGRFSGRQFSNSRSEMNVSTLELGDSALYLCASSLASVVTDTQYFGPGTRLTVL.